Below, 10 T cell receptor beta chains from the same sample are listed, as sequenced in a study of blood T cells in healthy people across ages. A sample-barcoded 5' primer and a J-beta primer mix were used in a second PCR of about 7 to 12 cycles. TCRdb passed the 5' RACE reads through MiXCR, listing each CDR3 protein once. The table records over 1,200,000 distinct CDR3 sequences, 55% to 75% of them present only once. The sequenced sample consisted of blood. The receptors shown here come from a man aged 18 to 29 in good health.

The chain employs TRBV27 and TRBJ2-7; 8 bases are a match to TRBD1. CDR1 and CDR2 from the germline V gene are MNHEY and SMNVEV (reference sequence). J gave up 3 bases and V 6 bases, and 7 bases lay outside the gene matches. This CDR3 is 14 amino acids long. The CDR3 sequence is CASSLSGTGYEQYF. CDR3 sequence (DNA): TGTGCCAGCAGCCTTTCCGGGACAGGCTACGAGCAGTACTTC.

This clonotype has only a few counts. The chain links TRBV27 to TRBJ1-2, with D unresolved. The germline CDR1 and CDR2 sequences are MNHEY and SMNVEV (reference sequence). The V gene lost 3 bases and the J gene lost 6 bases, with 14 bases spanning the gap. The CDR3 runs 14 residues. CDR3 loop: CASSFMPFRDGYTF. CDR3 DNA: TGTGCCAGCAGTTTTATGCCTTTTAGAGATGGCTACACCTTC.

The rearrangement links TRBV4-1 to TRBJ2-5, with D perhaps matching TRBD2 (6 bases). The germline CDR1 and CDR2 sequences are MGHRA and YSYEKL. V shed 4 bases and J shed 1 base, with 13 bases lying between them. This CDR3 has 15 residues. CDR3 in amino acids: CASSPPSSAQETQYF. In DNA form, the CDR3 reads TGCGCCAGCAGCCCCCCGTCTAGCGCCCAAGAGACCCAGTACTTC.

This clonotype appeared a few times. The chain carries TRBV4-1 and TRBJ2-7; TRBD1 is a possible D gene (6 bases). This CDR3 region has 15 residues. V lost 2 bases to trimming and J lost 3 bases, with 14 bases between them. From germline, CDR1 is MGHRA and CDR2 YSYEKL. CDR3 region: CASSQTRLGHYEQYF. The CDR3 DNA sequence: TGCGCCAGCAGCCAAACACGACTGGGACACTACGAGCAGTACTTC.

This clonotype was picked up a small number of times. V gene TRBV29-1 combines with J gene TRBJ2-5; no clear D. Germline CDR1 is SQVTM and CDR2 is ANQGSEA. The ends were cut back, 3 bases at V and 4 bases at J, with 9 bases in the middle. CDR3 length: 12 residues. In DNA, the CDR3 is TGCAGCGTTGAGGGGTGGGGAGAGACCCAGTACTTC. It specifies CSVEGWGETQYF.

This clonotype was counted only a few times. This rearrangement joins TRBV9 to TRBJ1-2; D unresolved. The germline gives CDR1 SGDLS, CDR2 YYNGEE. This CDR3 has 16 amino acids. The V end lost 4 bases, the J end lost 0 bases, and 16 bases lay between the germline ends. CDR3 DNA: TGTGCCAGCAGCCCCGTGTCGGGCTTCCCTAACTATGGCTACACCTTC. Protein sequence: CASSPVSGFPNYGYTF. The whole variable domain, remainder taken from reference TRBV9 and TRBJ1-2, is DSGVTQTPKHLITATGQRVTLRCSPRSGDLSVYWYQQSLDQGLQFLIQYYNGEERAKGNILERFSAQQFPDLHSELNLSSLELGDSALYFCASSPVSGFPNYGYTFGSGTRLTVV.

The rearrangement links TRBV5-1 to TRBJ2-5; 9 bases align to TRBD2. V lost 3 bases to trimming and J lost 4 bases; unmatched junction nucleotides: 19. The CDR3 runs 19 residues. Per germline, CDR1 SGHRS and CDR2 YFSETQ. The CDR3 DNA reads TGCGCCAGCAGCTCCTCTGGTGGAGTAGCGGGAGATCCGGGAGAGACCCAGTACTTC. This gives the protein CASSSSGGVAGDPGETQYF.

The chain joins TRBV6-5 to TRBJ2-5; unclear D gene. TRBJ2-7 explains the end of the DNA better; the J call may be wrong. This CDR3 contains 15 residues. The germline gives CDR1 MNHEY, CDR2 SVGAGI. The CDR3 DNA reads as TGTGCCAGCAGCCCCGGATCGCTTCTAACCAACGAGCAGTACTTC. Amino acids: CASSPGSLLTNEQYF.

The chain links TRBV4-1 to TRBJ1-2; D gene ambiguous. This CDR3 is 15 amino acids long. Trimming left V 0 bases short and J 2 bases short, with 10 bases between. Germline CDR1 reads MGHRA; CDR2 reads YSYEKL. The CDR3 loop reads CASSQEVRTNYGYTF. CDR3 DNA: TGCGCCAGCAGCCAAGAGGTCAGGACCAACTATGGCTACACCTTC.

The rearrangement links TRBV7-9 to TRBJ1-4; D gene unclear. The V and J ends lost 1 base and 5 bases respectively, with 5 bases between them. Germline-derived CDR1 and CDR2 are SEHNR and FQNEAQ (reference sequence). This CDR3 is built from 13 residues. The CDR3 is CASSLDTNEKLFF. The CDR3 DNA follows: TGTGCCAGCAGCTTAGACACAAATGAAAAACTGTTTTTT.